A single sample gave rise to the 17 T cell receptor beta chains below, sequenced in a study of blood T cell repertoires in COVID-19. Repertoires were generated with immunoSEQ multiplex PCR, while TCRdb's copy carries only in-frame clones and drops some. The data contain about 120,000 clones, roughly nine tenths of them singletons. Sequencing was done on a sample of peripheral blood. Source of these receptors: a man aged 70-80 years with active or convalescent COVID-19.

This clone was seen just once. The V call is TRBV19, the J call TRBJ1-2; D uncertain. The germline CDR1 and CDR2 sequences are LNHDA and SQIVND (reference sequence). This CDR3 is 15 amino acids long. V was trimmed by 3 bases and J by 0 bases, leaving 11 bases between them. CDR3 protein: CASSMGQTANYGYTF. As DNA, the CDR3 is TGTGCCAGTAGTATGGGTCAAACAGCTAACTATGGCTACACCTTC.

A single count supports this clone. The rearrangement links TRBV6-7 to TRBJ1-5, with 9 bases aligning to TRBD1. TRBV6-7 has ORF status, its function being uncertain. There are 19 residues in the CDR3. Germline trimming cut 0 bases from V and 3 bases from J; bases unmatched to any gene: 12. The CDR3 protein is CASSYSKGKGQGLNQPQHF. In nucleotides, the CDR3 is TGTGCCAGCAGTTACTCGAAGGGTAAGGGACAGGGTCTCAATCAGCCCCAGCATTTT.

The rearrangement links TRBV4-2 to TRBJ2-7, with 8 bases that match TRBD1. J lost 5 bases, V lost 1 base, and 13 bases had no gene match. This CDR3 is 17 amino acids long. Germline V lookup: CDR1 LGHNA, CDR2 YNFKEQ. The chain's CDR3 is CASSQGRTGMGQNEQYF. CDR3 nucleotide sequence: TGTGCCAGCAGCCAAGGCCGGACAGGGATGGGTCAGAACGAGCAGTACTTC.

The rearrangement uses TRBV7-2 and TRBJ1-5; 8 bases match TRBD1. There are 16 residues in the CDR3. The J segment lost 6 bases and the V segment lost 0 bases, leaving 7 bases of the junction unmatched. Germline V gene sequence: CDR1 SGHTA, CDR2 FQGNSA. The CDR3 nucleotides are TGTGCCAGCAGCTTAGCAGCAGGGGGCGCGGGTCAGCCCCAGCATTTT. This gives the protein CASSLAAGGAGQPQHF.

The chain employs TRBV7-9 and TRBJ2-7; weak D call: TRBD1 (5 bases). V lost 4 bases to trimming and J lost 3 bases, with 22 bases between them. Germline loops: CDR1 SEHNR, CDR2 FQNEAQ (reference sequence). The CDR3 length is 17 residues. The CDR3 loop is CASSSAKWGPSLYEQYF. The CDR3 DNA sequence: TGTGCCAGCAGCTCGGCGAAATGGGGCCCCAGTCTCTACGAGCAGTACTTC.

The chain recombines TRBV7-3 with TRBJ1-1; D possibly corresponds to TRBD1 (5 bases). The germline V gene has CDR1 SGHTA and CDR2 FQGTGA. The V end lost 1 base, the J end lost 4 bases, and 13 bases lay between the germline ends. The CDR3 length is 15 residues. CDR3: CASSLSGAGGTEAFF. The CDR3 DNA sequence: TGTGCCAGCAGCTTAAGTGGGGCCGGGGGCACTGAAGCTTTCTTT.

This chain uses TRBV28 with TRBJ2-3; 8 bases are a match to TRBD1. With 3 bases clipped from V and 5 bases from J, the junction kept 4 bases outside the gene matches. The CDR3 runs 14 residues. CDR1 is MDHEN, CDR2 SYDVKM, per germline. For the CDR3, the DNA is TGTGCCAGCAGTTTCTCAGGGGGCAGAGATACGCAGTATTTT. Amino acids: CASSFSGGRDTQYF.

A single count supports this clone. The CDR3 DNA follows: TGTGCCAGCTCACCACCCGGGACAGGAGCGGAGACCCAGTACTTC. It is translated as CASSPPGTGAETQYF. The chain carries TRBV18 and TRBJ2-5, with 8 bases aligning to TRBD1. This CDR3 has 15 residues. The germline V gene encodes CDR1 KGHSH and CDR2 LQKENI. Losses at the gene ends were 0 bases for V and 5 bases for J; bases not matched to a gene: 5.

V usage is TRBV29-1 and J usage is TRBJ2-2; 12 bases align to TRBD1. Germline-derived CDR1 and CDR2 are SQVTM and ANQGSEA. V lost 6 bases, J lost 2 bases, and 7 bases stayed unmatched. CDR3 length: 16 amino acids. The chain's CDR3 is CSVRGGTGGNTGELFF. In DNA form, the CDR3 reads TGCAGCGTCCGAGGTGGGACAGGGGGCAACACCGGGGAGCTGTTTTTT.

The chain's CDR3 is CASSLEDRAKGYTF. The CDR3 nucleotides read TGTGCCAGCAGCTTAGAGGACAGGGCCAAGGGCTACACCTTC. The chain uses TRBV7-9 and TRBJ1-2; 8 nucleotides line up with TRBD1. The CDR3 extends over 14 amino acids. The V gene end was trimmed by 1 base and the J gene end by 8 bases; junction bases not matched to a gene: 6. Looked up from germline, CDR1 is SEHNR and CDR2 is FQNEAQ (reference sequence).

The V gene is TRBV27, the J gene TRBJ2-2, with 12 nucleotides matching TRBD2. Germline V gives CDR1 MNHEY, CDR2 SMNVEV (reference sequence). CDR3 length: 15 residues. V shed 7 bases and J 4 bases; nucleotides not matched to a gene: 4. The CDR3 region has the DNA TGTGCCAGCACCCCGACTAGCGGGAGCACCGGGGAGCTGTTTTTT. Its translation is CASTPTSGSTGELFF.

V usage is TRBV15 and J usage is TRBJ2-5; 11 bases are shared with TRBD2. Germline CDR1 is LNHNV and CDR2 is YYDKDF (reference sequence). Trimming took 0 bases from V and 5 from J; bases not matched to a gene: 8. This CDR3 comprises 17 residues. In DNA, the CDR3 is TGTGCCACCAGCAGAGATCCCCTACTAGCGGGAGAGGAGACCCAGTACTTC. This codes for CATSRDPLLAGEETQYF.

V usage is TRBV5-1 and J usage is TRBJ1-4; maybe TRBD1 (5 bases). Trimming took off 0 bases at V and 0 bases at J, with 12 bases between the two ends. This CDR3 has 17 residues. Germline lookup yields CDR1 SGHRS and CDR2 YFSETQ. The DNA for the CDR3 is TGCGCCAGCAGCTTGGTACCCGACAGTGCAACTAATGAAAAACTGTTTTTT. Translation gives CASSLVPDSATNEKLFF.

This clone was observed once. This rearrangement joins TRBV19 to TRBJ1-2; no firm D call. The V gene lost 5 bases and the J gene lost 8 bases, with 9 bases spanning the gap. Germline CDR1 LNHDA, CDR2 SQIVND (reference sequence). The CDR3 has 11 amino acids. The CDR3 sequence: CASSPGNGYTF. In DNA form, the CDR3 reads TGTGCCAGTAGTCCGGGGAACGGCTACACCTTC.

This chain uses TRBV29-1 with TRBJ1-2; 8 bases align to TRBD1. The CDR3 length is 12 residues. From germline, CDR1 is SQVTM and CDR2 ANQGSEA. CDR3 in DNA: TGCAGTGTAGCAGGGGGCAACTATGGCTACACCTTC. Translating it yields CSVAGGNYGYTF.

The chain is built from TRBV27 and TRBJ1-2; D is undetermined. The CDR3 covers 14 residues. With 7 bases removed from V and 7 bases from J, the gap between germline ends came to 19 bases. Germline-derived CDR1 and CDR2 are MNHEY and SMNVEV (reference sequence). Here the CDR3 DNA reads TGTGCCAGCAAGATGACCGGGTCACAATTTGGCTACACCTTC. Amino acids: CASKMTGSQFGYTF.

This clone was picked up many times. The chain links TRBV5-6 to TRBJ1-3; 8 nucleotides match TRBD1. V was pared by 4 bases and J by 0 bases, with 6 bases of the junction left unmatched. The CDR3 is made up of 16 amino acids. Germline CDR1 is SGHDT and CDR2 is YYEEEE. CDR3 in amino acids: CASSRRQGSSGNTIYF. The DNA of the CDR3 is TGTGCCAGCAGCAGACGACAGGGGAGCTCTGGAAACACCATATATTTT.